These T cell receptor beta chains were read from a single sample in a study of T cell responses to AZD1222 COVID-19 vaccine. The method was immunoSEQ multiplex PCR; TCRdb's version includes in-frame clones alone and lacks a portion of them. The data contain more than 80,000 clones, approximately 91% of them singletons. Sequencing used peripheral blood, obtained on day 0 of AZD1222 vaccination. The receptors originated from an adult in good health. Both conserved end residues are trimmed from each CDR3.

>TRBV10-1|TRBJ2-1
ASATRKISYNEQF
>TRBV5-4|TRBJ1-2
ASSSTGDANYGYT
>TRBV18|TRBJ1-3
ASSPPIRANSGNTIY
>TRBV6-5|TRBJ2-7
ASSYELAGGYEQY
>TRBV18|TRBJ2-2
ASSPRSPNTGELF
>TRBV6-2/TRBV6-3|TRBJ1-2
ASSSQPGQGADGYT
>TRBV10-3|TRBJ2-3
AITSGTITDTQY
>TRBV12-3/TRBV12-4|TRBJ2-5
ASSFEGTETQY
>TRBV2|TRBJ1-2
ATAEIRANYGYT
>TRBV4-2|TRBJ2-2
ASSQDETSAITGELF
>TRBV4-3|TRBJ2-7
ASSQDRGAHRPYEQY
>TRBV5-4|TRBJ2-7
ASSFRTSRQY
>TRBV4-2|TRBJ2-2
ASSQGRTGELF
>TRBV5-3|TRBJ2-2
ARSLTGDRTGELF
>TRBV19|TRBJ2-5
ASSMQVVFQETQY
>TRBV10-3|TRBJ1-1
AISGDTGTEAF
>TRBV19|TRBJ1-4
ASTRDRNEKLF
>TRBV29-1|TRBJ2-2
SVVGFGELF
>TRBV10-3|TRBJ2-7
AISPQGTYEQY
>TRBV30|TRBJ1-2
AWSPWGFYGYT
>TRBV11-3|TRBJ2-7
ASSLNQGATEQY
>TRBV5-8|TRBJ1-1
ASSYGTVSNSEAF
>TRBV12-5|TRBJ1-5
ASGLVTQGSNQPQH
>TRBV12-3/TRBV12-4|TRBJ1-2
ASSLYAGGYT
>TRBV18|TRBJ2-5
ASSPRTSGKETQY
>TRBV18|TRBJ2-5
ASSPPGVETQY
>TRBV11-2|TRBJ2-2
ASRHLAGQGAAGELF
>TRBV4-3|TRBJ2-3
ASSQRGRADTQY
>TRBV6-6|TRBJ1-6
ASSSDMLVH
>TRBV3-1/TRBV3-2|TRBJ1-4
ASSQKATNEKLF
>TRBV3-1/TRBV3-2|TRBJ2-7
ASSQESTGGFHEQY
>TRBV18|TRBJ1-1
ASSPPTGLSTEAF
>TRBV7-2|TRBJ1-3
ASSFGNRVVGNTIY
>TRBV25-1|TRBJ2-7
ASSEFRGRLSYEQY
>TRBV7-9|TRBJ2-5
ASSQTGGAETQY
>TRBV5-1|TRBJ2-7
ASSFSAPGGYEQY
>TRBV13|TRBJ1-3
ASSLGGQGAWNTIY
>TRBV10-3|TRBJ2-2
AISERRGVGTGELF
>TRBV4-1|TRBJ2-5
ASSQDKGGETQY
>TRBV19|TRBJ1-4
ASKPAATTNEKLF
>TRBV28|TRBJ1-5
ASSLGLIGAPQPQH
>TRBV12-3/TRBV12-4|TRBJ2-3
ASSLGTDTQY
>TRBV5-8|TRBJ1-1
ASSPLGRIAF
>TRBV12-3/TRBV12-4|TRBJ2-7
ASSPGPPYEQY
>TRBV28|TRBJ1-2
ASSRDRVGGYT
>TRBV2|TRBJ2-1
ASSGLNEQF
>TRBV18|TRBJ1-2
ASSPPGRTPSAYGYT
>TRBV7-2|TRBJ2-5
ASSPEAAEETQY
>TRBV4-3|TRBJ2-7
ASSQEERGRLGVGHYEQY
>TRBV7-9|TRBJ1-5
ASSPPGSNQPQH
>TRBV5-1|TRBJ2-7
ASSSTGFSYEQY
>TRBV5-1|TRBJ2-3
ASSLQGLTRDRGDTQY
>TRBV30|TRBJ1-1
ACWRGLNTEAF
>TRBV4-3|TRBJ1-5
ASSQDAASNLHQPQH
>TRBV6-5|TRBJ1-1
ASSRGTNTEAF
>TRBV6-2/TRBV6-3|TRBJ1-2
ASSSTGEYGYT
>TRBV12-3/TRBV12-4|TRBJ2-1
ASSLQGVEQF
>TRBV24-1|TRBJ2-5
ATSDPRGDGETQY
>TRBV28|TRBJ1-2
ASSLWQGGNYGYT